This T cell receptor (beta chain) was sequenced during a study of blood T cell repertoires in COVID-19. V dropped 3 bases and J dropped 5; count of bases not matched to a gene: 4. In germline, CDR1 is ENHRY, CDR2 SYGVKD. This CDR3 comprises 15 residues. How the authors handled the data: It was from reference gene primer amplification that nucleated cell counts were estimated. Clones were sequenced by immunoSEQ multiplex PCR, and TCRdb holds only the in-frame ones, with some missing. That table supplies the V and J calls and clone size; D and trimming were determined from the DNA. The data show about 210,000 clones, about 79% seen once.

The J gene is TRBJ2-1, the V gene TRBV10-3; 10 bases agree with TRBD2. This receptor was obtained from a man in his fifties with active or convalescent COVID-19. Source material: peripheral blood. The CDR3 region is CAISDASGSDNEQFF. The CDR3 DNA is TGTGCCATCAGTGACGCTAGCGGGAGTGACAATGAGCAGTTCTTC.